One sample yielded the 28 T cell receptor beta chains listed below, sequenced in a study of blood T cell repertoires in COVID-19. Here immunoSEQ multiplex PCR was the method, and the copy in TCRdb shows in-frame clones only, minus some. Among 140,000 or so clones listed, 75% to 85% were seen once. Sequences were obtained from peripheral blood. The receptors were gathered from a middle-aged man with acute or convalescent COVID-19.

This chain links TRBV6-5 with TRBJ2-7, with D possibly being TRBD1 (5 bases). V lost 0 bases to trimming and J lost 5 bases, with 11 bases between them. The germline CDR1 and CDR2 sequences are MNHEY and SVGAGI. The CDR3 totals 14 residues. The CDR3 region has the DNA TGTGCCAGCAGTTACTCGGGGTGGGGCGACGAGCAGTACTTC. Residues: CASSYSGWGDEQYF.

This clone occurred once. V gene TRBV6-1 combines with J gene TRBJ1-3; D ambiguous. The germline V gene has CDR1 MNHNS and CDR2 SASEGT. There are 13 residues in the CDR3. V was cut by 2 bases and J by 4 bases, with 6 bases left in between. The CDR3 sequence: CASSERGGNTIYF. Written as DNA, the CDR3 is TGTGCCAGCAGTGAAAGAGGGGGAAACACCATATATTTT.

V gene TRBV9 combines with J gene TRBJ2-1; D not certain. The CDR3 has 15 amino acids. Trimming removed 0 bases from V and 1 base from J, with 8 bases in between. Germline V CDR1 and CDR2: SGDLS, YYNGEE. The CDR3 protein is CASSVVGQSYNEQFF. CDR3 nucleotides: TGTGCCAGCAGCGTAGTGGGCCAATCCTACAATGAGCAGTTCTTC.

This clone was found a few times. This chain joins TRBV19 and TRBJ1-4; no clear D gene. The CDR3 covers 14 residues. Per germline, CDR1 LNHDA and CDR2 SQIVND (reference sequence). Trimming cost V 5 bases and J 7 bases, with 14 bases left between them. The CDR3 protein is CASSYREMGEKLFF. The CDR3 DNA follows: TGTGCCAGTAGTTACCGGGAGATGGGTGAAAAACTGTTTTTT.

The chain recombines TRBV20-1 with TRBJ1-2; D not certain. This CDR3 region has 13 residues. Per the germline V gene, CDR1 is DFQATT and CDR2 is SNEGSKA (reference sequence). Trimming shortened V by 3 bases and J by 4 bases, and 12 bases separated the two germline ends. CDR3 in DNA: TGCAGTGCTAGTTTTTCAGATTTCTATGGCTACACCTTC. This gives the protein CSASFSDFYGYTF.

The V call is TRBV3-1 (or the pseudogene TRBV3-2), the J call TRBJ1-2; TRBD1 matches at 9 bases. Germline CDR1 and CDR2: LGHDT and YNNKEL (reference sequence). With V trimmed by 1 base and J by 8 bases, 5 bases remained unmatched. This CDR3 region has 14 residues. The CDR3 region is CASSQADRGTGYTF. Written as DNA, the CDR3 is TGTGCCAGCAGCCAAGCCGACAGGGGGACCGGCTACACCTTC.

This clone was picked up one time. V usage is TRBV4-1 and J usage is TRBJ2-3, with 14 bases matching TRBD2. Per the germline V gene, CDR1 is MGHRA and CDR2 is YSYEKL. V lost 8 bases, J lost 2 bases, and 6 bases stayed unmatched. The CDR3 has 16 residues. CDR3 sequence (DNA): TGCGCCAGCGGACGACTAGCGGGGGGGAACACAGATACGCAGTATTTT. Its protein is CASGRLAGGNTDTQYF.

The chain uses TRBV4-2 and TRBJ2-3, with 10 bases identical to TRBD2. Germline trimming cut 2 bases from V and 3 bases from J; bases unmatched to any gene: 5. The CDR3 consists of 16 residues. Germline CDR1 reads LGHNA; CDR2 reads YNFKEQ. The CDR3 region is CASSQSSGGATDTQYF. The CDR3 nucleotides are TGTGCCAGCAGCCAATCAAGCGGGGGGGCTACAGATACGCAGTATTTT.

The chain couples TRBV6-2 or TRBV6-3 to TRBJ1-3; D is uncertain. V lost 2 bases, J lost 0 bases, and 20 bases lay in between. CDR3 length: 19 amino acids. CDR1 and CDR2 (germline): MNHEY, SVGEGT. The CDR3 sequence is CASSYIYPNLGGSGNTIYF. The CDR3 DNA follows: TGTGCCAGCAGTTACATTTATCCTAACTTAGGAGGCTCTGGAAACACCATATATTTT.

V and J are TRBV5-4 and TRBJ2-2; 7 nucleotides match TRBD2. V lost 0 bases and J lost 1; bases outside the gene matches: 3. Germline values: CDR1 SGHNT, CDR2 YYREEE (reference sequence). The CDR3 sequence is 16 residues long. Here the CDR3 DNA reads TGTGCCAGCAGCTTGGCCGGCGGGAGGAACACCGGGGAGCTGTTTTTT. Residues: CASSLAGGRNTGELFF. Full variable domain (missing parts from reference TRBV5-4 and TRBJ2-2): ETGVTQSPTHLIKTRGQQVTLRCSSQSGHNTVSWYQQALGQGPQFIFQYYREEENGRGNFPPRFSGLQFPNYSSELNVNALELDDSALYLCASSLAGGRNTGELFFGEGSRLTVL.

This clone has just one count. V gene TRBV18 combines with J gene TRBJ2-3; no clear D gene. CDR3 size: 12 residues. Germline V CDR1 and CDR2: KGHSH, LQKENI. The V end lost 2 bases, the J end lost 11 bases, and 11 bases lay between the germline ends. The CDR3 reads CASSPSALEQYF. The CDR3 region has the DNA TGTGCCAGCTCACCAAGCGCCTTAGAGCAGTATTTT.

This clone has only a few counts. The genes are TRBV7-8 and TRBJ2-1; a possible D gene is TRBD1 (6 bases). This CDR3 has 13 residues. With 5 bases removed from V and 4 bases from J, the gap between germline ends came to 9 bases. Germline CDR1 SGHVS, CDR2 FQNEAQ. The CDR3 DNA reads TGTGCCAGCAGCCTAGGACAGTACAATGAGCAGTTCTTC. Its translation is CASSLGQYNEQFF. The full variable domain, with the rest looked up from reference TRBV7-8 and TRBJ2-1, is GAGVSQSPRYKVAKRGQDVALRCDPISGHVSLFWYQQALGQGPEFLTYFQNEAQLDKSGLPSDRFFAERPEGSVSTLKIQRTQQEDSAVYLCASSLGQYNEQFFGPGTRLTVL.

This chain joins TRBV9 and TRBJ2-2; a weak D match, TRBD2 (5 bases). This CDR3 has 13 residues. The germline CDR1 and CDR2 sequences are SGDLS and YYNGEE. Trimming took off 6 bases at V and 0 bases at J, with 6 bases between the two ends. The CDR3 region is CASKEANTGELFF. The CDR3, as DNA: TGTGCCAGCAAGGAGGCGAACACCGGGGAGCTGTTTTTT.

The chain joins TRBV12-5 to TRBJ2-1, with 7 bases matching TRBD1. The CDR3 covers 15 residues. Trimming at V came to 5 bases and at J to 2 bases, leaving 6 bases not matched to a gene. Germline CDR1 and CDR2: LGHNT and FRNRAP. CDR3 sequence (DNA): TGTGCTAGTGGTCCCCGGGACAGTCCCTACAATGAGCAGTTCTTC. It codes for CASGPRDSPYNEQFF.

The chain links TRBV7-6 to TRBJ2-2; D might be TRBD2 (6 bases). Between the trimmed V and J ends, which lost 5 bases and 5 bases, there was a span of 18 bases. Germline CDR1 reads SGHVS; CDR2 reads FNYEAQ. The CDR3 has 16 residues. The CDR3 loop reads CASSPFVGGGTGELFF. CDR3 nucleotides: TGTGCCAGCAGCCCCTTCGTGGGGGGTGGTACCGGGGAGCTGTTTTTT.

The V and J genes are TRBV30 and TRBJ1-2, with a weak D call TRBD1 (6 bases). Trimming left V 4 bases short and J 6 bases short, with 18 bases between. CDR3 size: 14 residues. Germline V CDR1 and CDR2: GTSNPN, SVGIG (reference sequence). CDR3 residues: CAWIRGWTADGYTF. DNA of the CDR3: TGTGCCTGGATCAGAGGTTGGACAGCGGATGGCTACACCTTC. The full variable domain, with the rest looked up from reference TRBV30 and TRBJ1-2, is SQTIHQWPATLVQPVGSPLSLECTVEGTSNPNLYWYRQAAGRGLQLLFYSVGIGQISSEVPQNLSASRPQDRQFILSSKKLLLSDSGFYLCAWIRGWTADGYTFGSGTRLTVV.

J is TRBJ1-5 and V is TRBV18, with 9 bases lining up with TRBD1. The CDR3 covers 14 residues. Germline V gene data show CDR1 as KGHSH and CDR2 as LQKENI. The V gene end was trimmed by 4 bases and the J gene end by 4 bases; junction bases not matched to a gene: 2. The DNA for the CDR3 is TGTGCCAGCTCACGACAGGGGGAGAATCAGCCCCAGCATTTT. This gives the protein CASSRQGENQPQHF.

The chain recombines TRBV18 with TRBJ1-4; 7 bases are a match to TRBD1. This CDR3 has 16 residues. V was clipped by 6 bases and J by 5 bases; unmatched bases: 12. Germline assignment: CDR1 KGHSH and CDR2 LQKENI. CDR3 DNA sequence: TGTGCCAGCTCCCTGTTTTCCGGGACAGCGAATGAAAAACTGTTTTTT. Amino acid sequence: CASSLFSGTANEKLFF.

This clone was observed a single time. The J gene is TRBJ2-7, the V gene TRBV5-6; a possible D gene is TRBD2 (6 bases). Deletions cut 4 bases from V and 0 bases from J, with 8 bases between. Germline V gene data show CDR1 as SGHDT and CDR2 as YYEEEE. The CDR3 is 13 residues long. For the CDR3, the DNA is TGTGCCAGCAGCAGAGCGGGCTCCTACGAGCAGTACTTC. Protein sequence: CASSRAGSYEQYF.

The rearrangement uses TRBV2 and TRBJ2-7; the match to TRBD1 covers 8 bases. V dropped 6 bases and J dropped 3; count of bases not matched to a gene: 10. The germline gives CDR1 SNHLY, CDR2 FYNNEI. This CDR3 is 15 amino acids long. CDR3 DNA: TGTGCCAGCAGGGACACAGGGGGTTATGACTACGAGCAGTACTTC. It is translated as CASRDTGGYDYEQYF. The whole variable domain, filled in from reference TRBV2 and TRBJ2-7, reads EPEVTQTPSHQVTQMGQEVILRCVPISNHLYFYWYRQILGQKVEFLVSFYNNEISEKSEIFDDQFSVERPDGSNFTLKIRSTKLEDSAMYFCASRDTGGYDYEQYFGPGTRLTVT.

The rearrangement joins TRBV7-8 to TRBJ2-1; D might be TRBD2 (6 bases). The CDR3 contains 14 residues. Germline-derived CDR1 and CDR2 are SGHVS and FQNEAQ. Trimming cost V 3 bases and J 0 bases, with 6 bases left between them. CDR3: CASSLRDSYNEQFF. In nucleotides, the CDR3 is TGTGCCAGCAGCTTGCGGGACTCCTACAATGAGCAGTTCTTC.

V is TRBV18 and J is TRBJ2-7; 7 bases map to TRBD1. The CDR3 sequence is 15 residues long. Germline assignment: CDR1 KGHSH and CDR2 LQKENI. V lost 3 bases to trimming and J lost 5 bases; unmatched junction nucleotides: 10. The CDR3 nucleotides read TGTGCCAGCTCACCCCAACAGGGGATTGGAAACGAGCAGTACTTC. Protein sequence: CASSPQQGIGNEQYF.

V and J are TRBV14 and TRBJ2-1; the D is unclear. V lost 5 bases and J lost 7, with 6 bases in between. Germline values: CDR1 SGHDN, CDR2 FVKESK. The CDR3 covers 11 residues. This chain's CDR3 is CASSYSNEQFF. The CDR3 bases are TGTGCCAGCAGCTACTCTAATGAGCAGTTCTTC.

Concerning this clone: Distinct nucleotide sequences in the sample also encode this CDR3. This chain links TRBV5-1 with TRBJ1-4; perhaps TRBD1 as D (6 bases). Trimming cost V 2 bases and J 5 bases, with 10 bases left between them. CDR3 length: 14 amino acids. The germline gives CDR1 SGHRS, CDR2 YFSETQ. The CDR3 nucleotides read TGCGCCAGCAGCTTCGGGCAGGGGAATGAAAAACTGTTTTTT. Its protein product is CASSFGQGNEKLFF.

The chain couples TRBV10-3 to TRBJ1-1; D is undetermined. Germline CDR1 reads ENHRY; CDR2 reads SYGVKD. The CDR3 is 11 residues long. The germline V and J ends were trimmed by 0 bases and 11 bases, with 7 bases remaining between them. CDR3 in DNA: TGTGCCATCAGTGAGTCAACGCAGGCTTTCTTT. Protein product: CAISESTQAFF.

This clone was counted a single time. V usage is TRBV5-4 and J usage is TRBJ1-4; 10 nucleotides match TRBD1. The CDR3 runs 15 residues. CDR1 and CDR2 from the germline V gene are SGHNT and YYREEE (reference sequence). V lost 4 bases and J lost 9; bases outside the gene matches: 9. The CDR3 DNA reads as TGTGCCAGCAGCGGCGCCGGGACAGGGGTAAAAAAACTGTTTTTT. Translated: CASSGAGTGVKKLFF.

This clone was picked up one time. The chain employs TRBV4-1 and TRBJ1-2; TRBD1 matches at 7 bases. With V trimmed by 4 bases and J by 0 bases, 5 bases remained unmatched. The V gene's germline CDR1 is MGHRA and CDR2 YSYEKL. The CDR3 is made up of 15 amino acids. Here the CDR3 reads CASSLGGGPNYGYTF. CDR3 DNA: TGCGCCAGCAGCCTAGGAGGGGGCCCTAACTATGGCTACACCTTC.

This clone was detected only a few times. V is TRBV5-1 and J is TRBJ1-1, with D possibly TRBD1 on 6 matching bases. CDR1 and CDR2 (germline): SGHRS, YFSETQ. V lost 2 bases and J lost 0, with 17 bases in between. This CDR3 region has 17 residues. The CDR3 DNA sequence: TGCGCCAGCAGCTTCGAAGGTCGGGGGGCTCTGAACACTGAAGCTTTCTTT. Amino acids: CASSFEGRGALNTEAFF.